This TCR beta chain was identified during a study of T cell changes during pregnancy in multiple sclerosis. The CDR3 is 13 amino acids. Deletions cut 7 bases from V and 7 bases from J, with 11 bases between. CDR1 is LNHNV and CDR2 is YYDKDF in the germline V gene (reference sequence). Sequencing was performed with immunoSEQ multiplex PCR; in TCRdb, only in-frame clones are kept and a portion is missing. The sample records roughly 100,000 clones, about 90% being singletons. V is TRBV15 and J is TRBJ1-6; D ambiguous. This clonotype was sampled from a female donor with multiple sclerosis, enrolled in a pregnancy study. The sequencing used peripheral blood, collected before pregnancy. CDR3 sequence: CATTERWNSPLHF. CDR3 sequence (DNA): TGTGCCACCACCGAGAGGTGGAATTCACCCCTCCACTTT.